These 32 T cell receptor beta chains were sequenced from one sample in a study of blood T cell repertoires in COVID-19. Using immunoSEQ multiplex PCR, the repertoire was profiled, and TCRdb retains in-frame clones only, with some absent. This table has 250,000 or so clones, under 95% appearing once. Input material: PBMCs or T cells enriched from blood (not recorded which). All receptors come from a man in his forties who had been exposed to COVID-19.

V gene TRBV11-3 combines with J gene TRBJ2-5; 7 positions agree with TRBD2. Germline V CDR1 and CDR2: SGHNT, YENEEA. V shed 2 bases and J 6 bases; nucleotides not matched to a gene: 3. The CDR3 sequence is 13 residues long. The CDR3 coding sequence is TGTGCCAGCAGCTTACAGGGAGGGCAGACCCAGTACTTC. It is translated as CASSLQGGQTQYF.

V usage is TRBV29-1 and J usage is TRBJ2-7, with TRBD1 as a possible D gene (5 bases). The V and J ends lost 6 bases and 0 bases respectively, with 12 bases between them. The CDR3 sequence is 13 residues long. Germline assignment: CDR1 SQVTM and CDR2 ANQGSEA. The CDR3 bases are TGCAGCGTAGACAGTGAAAACTCCTACGAGCAGTACTTC. It specifies CSVDSENSYEQYF.

This clone has more than one count but fewer than ten. The rearrangement links TRBV6-5 to TRBJ2-5; the match to TRBD1 covers 8 bases. In germline, CDR1 is MNHEY, CDR2 SVGAGI. Trimming cost V 5 bases and J 2 bases; bases outside gene matches: 7. This CDR3 contains 15 residues. DNA of the CDR3: TGTGCCAGCAGTCCGGGACAGGTCGCACAAGAGACCCAGTACTTC. As protein: CASSPGQVAQETQYF.

The chain employs TRBV7-6 and TRBJ2-1; D is possibly TRBD1 (7 bases). Trimming removed 5 bases from V and 2 bases from J, with 19 bases in between. In germline, CDR1 is SGHVS, CDR2 FNYEAQ. The CDR3 has 17 amino acids. The CDR3 region has the DNA TGTGCCAGCAGCCCAGGGGGGACTCAGCGGGCCTACAATGAGCAGTTCTTC. Protein: CASSPGGTQRAYNEQFF.

The chain joins TRBV5-5 to TRBJ1-2; D unresolved. The CDR3 consists of 14 residues. The V gene lost 4 bases and the J gene lost 2 bases, with 12 bases spanning the gap. Per germline, CDR1 SGHKS and CDR2 YYEKEE (reference sequence). CDR3 residues: CASSQVYRNYGYTF. The CDR3 nucleotides read TGTGCCAGCAGCCAAGTGTATAGAAACTATGGCTACACCTTC.

V and J are TRBV7-2 and TRBJ2-5; a possible D gene is TRBD2 (5 bases). The CDR3 runs to 17 residues. The V gene lost 3 bases and the J gene lost 1 base, with 18 bases spanning the gap. Germline V CDR1 and CDR2: SGHTA, FQGNSA. Here the CDR3 DNA reads TGTGCCAGCAGCTTCTTAAGCGCAGGCGGGTCCCAAGAGACCCAGTACTTC. It yields the protein CASSFLSAGGSQETQYF.

The chain employs TRBV7-6 and TRBJ2-2, with TRBD1 matching 9 bases. This CDR3 has 17 residues. Germline V gives CDR1 SGHVS, CDR2 FNYEAQ. J was trimmed by 5 bases and V by 5 bases; bases with no gene match: 12. The CDR3 region is CASSDLGAGTGTGELFF. CDR3 nucleotides: TGTGCCAGCAGCGATCTGGGCGCAGGGACAGGGACCGGGGAGCTGTTTTTT.

J is TRBJ2-1 and V is TRBV18, with 7 bases identical to TRBD1. The CDR3 is 14 amino acids. Unmatched junction bases numbered 8, after V lost 6 bases and J lost 6 bases. Germline V CDR1 and CDR2: KGHSH, LQKENI. The chain's CDR3 is CASSIDRVGNEQFF. The CDR3 nucleotides read TGTGCCAGCTCGATAGACAGGGTCGGCAATGAGCAGTTCTTC. Using reference TRBV18 and TRBJ2-1 for the parts outside the CDR3, the full variable domain is NAGVMQNPRHLVRRRGQEARLRCSPMKGHSHVYWYRQLPEEGLKFMVYLQKENIIDESGMPKERFSAEFPKEGPSILRIQQVVRGDSAAYFCASSIDRVGNEQFFGPGTRLTVL.

The rearrangement uses TRBV11-2 and TRBJ2-1; 8 bases fit TRBD2. V lost 8 bases to trimming and J lost 8 bases; unmatched junction nucleotides: 11. The germline CDR1 and CDR2 sequences are SGHAT and FQNNGV. CDR3 length: 14 residues. In nucleotides, the CDR3 is TGTGCCAGCGCACGGGGGGGCCTCCGAGATGAGCAGTTCTTC. This gives the protein CASARGGLRDEQFF.

This clone has just a few counts. The V gene is TRBV12-3 or TRBV12-4, the J gene TRBJ1-1; no definite D call. This CDR3 region has 13 residues. V lost 5 bases and J lost 0, with 7 bases in between. CDR3 nucleotides: TGTGCCAGCAGTGACTCAGTGAACACTGAAGCTTTCTTT. Protein sequence: CASSDSVNTEAFF.

The gene calls are TRBV18 and TRBJ1-5; 8 bases match TRBD1. Germline V gives CDR1 KGHSH, CDR2 LQKENI. The CDR3 is 15 residues long. Trimming removed 6 bases from V and 4 bases from J; junction bases left unmatched: 8. The CDR3 loop is CASSPGTGSNQPQHF. The CDR3 nucleotides are TGTGCCAGCTCCCCCGGGACAGGTTCGAATCAGCCCCAGCATTTT.

In its sample, this clone was seen a few times. The chain couples TRBV19 to TRBJ1-6; 8 bases are a match to TRBD1. Germline V gene data show CDR1 as LNHDA and CDR2 as SQIVND (reference sequence). The V and J ends lost 4 bases and 5 bases, in that order; junction bases with no gene match: 7. This CDR3 is built from 16 residues. The CDR3: CASSTLPGQDNSPLHF. The CDR3 DNA sequence: TGTGCCAGTAGTACATTACCGGGACAGGATAATTCACCCCTCCACTTT.

Here the CDR3 reads CATSHEGSGYNEQFF. CDR3 coding DNA: TGTGCCACCTCCCACGAAGGTAGCGGCTACAATGAGCAGTTCTTC. The rearrangement uses TRBV19 and TRBJ2-1, with a possible D match to TRBD2 (6 bases). Germline CDR1 reads LNHDA; CDR2 reads SQIVND (reference sequence). This CDR3 has 15 residues. Between the trimmed V and J ends, which lost 10 bases and 3 bases, there was a span of 19 bases.

The gene calls are TRBV29-1 and TRBJ2-2, with 9 bases identical to TRBD2. The V gene's germline CDR1 is SQVTM and CDR2 ANQGSEA. The CDR3 has 14 residues. With V trimmed by 4 bases and J by 2 bases, 2 bases remained unmatched. CDR3 coding DNA: TGCAGCGTTGTACTAGCGGGCAACACCGGGGAGCTGTTTTTT. As protein: CSVVLAGNTGELFF.

J is TRBJ1-1 and V is TRBV7-9; the match to TRBD1 covers 8 bases. Germline V lookup: CDR1 SEHNR, CDR2 FQNEAQ (reference sequence). V lost 1 base and J lost 5; bases outside the gene matches: 9. The CDR3 spans 16 residues. DNA of the CDR3: TGTGCCAGCAGCTTAGTGGCAGGGGGCAGACGAACTGAAGCTTTCTTT. This translates into CASSLVAGGRRTEAFF. Full variable domain (remainder filled in from reference TRBV7-9 and TRBJ1-1): DTGVSQNPRHKITKRGQNVTFRCDPISEHNRLYWYRQTLGQGPEFLTYFQNEAQLEKSRLLSDRFSAERPKGSFSTLEIQRTEQGDSAMYLCASSLVAGGRRTEAFFGQGTRLTVV.

This clone is a singleton in its sample. This chain uses TRBV4-1 with TRBJ1-1; a weak D match, TRBD1 (5 bases). The germline V gene encodes CDR1 MGHRA and CDR2 YSYEKL. The V end was cut by 7 bases, the J end by 0 bases, with 9 bases between. The CDR3 totals 13 residues. The DNA for the CDR3 is TGCGCCAGCAACAAACAGGTGAACACTGAAGCTTTCTTT. Protein sequence: CASNKQVNTEAFF.

The rearrangement joins TRBV7-2 to TRBJ1-3; a weak D match, TRBD1 (6 bases). Germline assignment: CDR1 SGHTA and CDR2 FQGNSA. V lost 5 bases to trimming and J lost 0 bases, with 11 bases between them. The CDR3 extends over 15 amino acids. CDR3 nucleotides: TGTGCCAGCAGCCATAAGGACAGCTCTGGAAACACCATATATTTT. Translating gives CASSHKDSSGNTIYF. Full variable domain (remainder filled in from reference TRBV7-2 and TRBJ1-3): GAGVSQSPSNKVTEKGKDVELRCDPISGHTALYWYRQSLGQGLEFLIYFQGNSAPDKSGLPSDRFSAERTGGSVSTLTIQRTQQEDSAVYLCASSHKDSSGNTIYFGEGSWLTVV.

The rearrangement joins TRBV29-1 to TRBJ1-2; TRBD1 matches 8 bases. This CDR3 spans 13 amino acids. Per germline, CDR1 SQVTM and CDR2 ANQGSEA. Trimming took 3 bases from V and 5 from J; bases not matched to a gene: 5. CDR3 bases: TGCAGCGTTGAGAGACAGGGGCGATATGGCTACACCTTC. As protein: CSVERQGRYGYTF.

The chain couples TRBV28 to TRBJ1-2; 10 nucleotides agree with TRBD1. J lost 7 bases, V lost 3 bases, and 8 bases had no gene match. The CDR3 has 15 amino acids. The germline V gene encodes CDR1 MDHEN and CDR2 SYDVKM. The chain's CDR3 is CASSLLQTGGFGYTF. DNA for the CDR3: TGTGCCAGCAGTTTGCTTCAGACAGGGGGCTTTGGCTACACCTTC.

The chain combines TRBV30 with TRBJ2-7, with a weak D call TRBD2 (5 bases). Germline CDR1 reads GTSNPN; CDR2 reads SVGIG (reference sequence). The CDR3 is made up of 14 amino acids. The ends were cut back, 3 bases at V and 2 bases at J, with 14 bases in the middle. The CDR3 region is CAWSGLGSPYEQYF. The CDR3 nucleotides read TGTGCCTGGAGCGGACTCGGTTCACCCTACGAGCAGTACTTC.

The chain couples TRBV28 to TRBJ2-4, with a tentative D call TRBD1 (6 bases). V was shortened by 6 bases and J by 0 bases, with 15 bases between the two germline ends. This CDR3 has 16 amino acids. The germline gives CDR1 MDHEN, CDR2 SYDVKM. As DNA, the CDR3 is TGTGCCAGCAGGGCACAGGGAAATCTAGCCAAAAACATTCAGTACTTC. Translating gives CASRAQGNLAKNIQYF.

The CDR3 DNA reads as TGTGCCACTCGGTCCGGCGGCGGCAATCAGCCCCAGCATTTT. Translating it yields CATRSGGGNQPQHF. V and J are TRBV28 and TRBJ1-5; the D is unclear. V lost 10 bases to trimming and J lost 2 bases, with 15 bases between them. Germline-derived CDR1 and CDR2 are MDHEN and SYDVKM. The CDR3 is made up of 14 amino acids.

V is TRBV6-5 and J is TRBJ1-1; D unresolved. Germline V gene lookup returns CDR1 MNHEY and CDR2 SVGAGI. V lost 8 bases, J lost 6 bases, and 13 bases lay in between. This CDR3 comprises 12 residues. DNA of the CDR3: TGTGCCAGCGAGGATTTCGGCTCTGAAGCTTTCTTT. This sequence encodes CASEDFGSEAFF.

The J gene is TRBJ2-5, the V gene TRBV28; perhaps TRBD2 as D (6 bases). V was cut by 2 bases and J by 4 bases, with 17 bases left in between. Per germline, CDR1 MDHEN and CDR2 SYDVKM. The CDR3 contains 16 residues. In DNA, the CDR3 is TGTGCCAGCAGTTTAGAACGCGGGGCCCCGGGAGAGACCCAGTACTTC. Amino acids: CASSLERGAPGETQYF.

J is TRBJ2-7 and V is TRBV28, with a possible D match to TRBD2 (6 bases). The CDR3 is 17 amino acids. Germline V gives CDR1 MDHEN, CDR2 SYDVKM. The ends were cut back, 3 bases at V and 3 bases at J, with 21 bases in the middle. CDR3 DNA: TGTGCCAGCAGTTTCATTGCCCGCAGCGGGCTGGACTACGAGCAGTACTTC. It is translated as CASSFIARSGLDYEQYF. The whole variable domain, remainder taken from reference TRBV28 and TRBJ2-7, is DVKVTQSSRYLVKRTGEKVFLECVQDMDHENMFWYRQDPGLGLRLIYFSYDVKMKEKGDIPEGYSVSREKKERFSLILESASTNQTSMYLCASSFIARSGLDYEQYFGPGTRLTVT.

This clone has just one count. This same CDR3 is encoded by further DNA sequences in the sample. This chain uses TRBV7-3 with TRBJ1-1, with 7 bases aligning to TRBD1. The CDR3 is 13 amino acids. CDR1 SGHTA and CDR2 FQGTGA come from the germline V gene. V shed 2 bases and J 3 bases; nucleotides not matched to a gene: 0. CDR3 sequence: CASSLDRDTEAFF. The CDR3, as DNA: TGTGCCAGCAGCTTAGACAGGGACACTGAAGCTTTCTTT.

The chain is built from TRBV29-1 and TRBJ2-3, with D possibly TRBD2 on 6 matching bases. The V end was cut by 5 bases, the J end by 6 bases, with 6 bases between. The CDR3 runs to 10 residues. Germline V gives CDR1 SQVTM, CDR2 ANQGSEA. The CDR3: CSVRGDTQYF. The CDR3 DNA sequence: TGCAGCGTTCGGGGGGATACGCAGTATTTT.

The chain combines TRBV4-1 with TRBJ2-3; TRBD2 aligns across 7 bases. Trimming cost V 2 bases and J 1 base; bases outside gene matches: 9. Per germline, CDR1 MGHRA and CDR2 YSYEKL. The CDR3 runs 17 residues. CDR3 loop: CASSQPIEAGGTDTQYF. The CDR3 DNA reads TGCGCCAGCAGCCAACCCATAGAGGCGGGGGGCACAGATACGCAGTATTTT.

This chain uses TRBV19 with TRBJ2-1; 11 bases align to TRBD2. Germline loops: CDR1 LNHDA, CDR2 SQIVND (reference sequence). Trimming at V came to 5 bases and at J to 6 bases, leaving 6 bases not matched to a gene. There are 15 residues in the CDR3. The CDR3 here is CASSLAGGRLNEQFF. As DNA, the CDR3 is TGTGCCAGTAGTTTAGCGGGAGGGCGGCTCAATGAGCAGTTCTTC.

The chain has TRBV27 and TRBJ2-5; D possibly corresponds to TRBD2 (5 bases). Germline V gives CDR1 MNHEY, CDR2 SMNVEV (reference sequence). CDR3 size: 15 residues. Deletions cut 2 bases from V and 0 bases from J, with 10 bases between. The CDR3 coding sequence is TGTGCCAGCAGTTTAAGGCCGGGGAACCAAGAGACCCAGTACTTC. Translation: CASSLRPGNQETQYF.

This chain links TRBV14 with TRBJ1-2; D is uncertain. Germline V CDR1 and CDR2: SGHDN, FVKESK. With 1 base removed from V and 4 bases from J, the gap between germline ends came to 7 bases. The CDR3 is made up of 13 amino acids. For the CDR3, the DNA is TGTGCCAGCAGCCAAGCGCGACTCTATGGCTACACCTTC. Amino acid sequence: CASSQARLYGYTF.

The chain couples TRBV11-2 to TRBJ1-3, with no clear D. The V gene's germline CDR1 is SGHAT and CDR2 FQNNGV. The CDR3 totals 11 residues. Trimming cost V 7 bases and J 4 bases, with 5 bases left between them. The CDR3 DNA reads TGTGCCAGCAAACTGGGAAACACCATATATTTT. Its translation is CASKLGNTIYF.